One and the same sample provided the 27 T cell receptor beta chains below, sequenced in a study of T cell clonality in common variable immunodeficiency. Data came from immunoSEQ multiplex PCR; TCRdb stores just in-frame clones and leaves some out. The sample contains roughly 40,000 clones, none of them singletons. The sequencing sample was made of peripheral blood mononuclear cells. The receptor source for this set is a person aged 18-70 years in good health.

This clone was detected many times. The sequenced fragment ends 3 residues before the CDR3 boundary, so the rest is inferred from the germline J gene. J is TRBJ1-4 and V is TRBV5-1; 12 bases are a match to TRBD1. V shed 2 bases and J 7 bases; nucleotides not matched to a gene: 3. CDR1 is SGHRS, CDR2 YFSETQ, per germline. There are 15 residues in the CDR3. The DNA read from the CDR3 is TGCGCCAGCAGCTTTCCGGGACAGGGGGCTGAAAAA. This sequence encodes CASSFPGQGAEK. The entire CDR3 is CASSFPGQGAEKLFF.

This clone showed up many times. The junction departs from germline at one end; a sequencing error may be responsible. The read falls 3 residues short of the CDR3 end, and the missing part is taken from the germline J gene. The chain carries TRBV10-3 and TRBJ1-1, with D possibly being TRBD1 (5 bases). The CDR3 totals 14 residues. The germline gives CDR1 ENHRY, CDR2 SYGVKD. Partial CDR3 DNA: TGTGCCATCAGTGAAAGAGGGGAGAACACCGAA. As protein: CAISERGENTE. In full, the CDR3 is CAISERGENTEAFF.

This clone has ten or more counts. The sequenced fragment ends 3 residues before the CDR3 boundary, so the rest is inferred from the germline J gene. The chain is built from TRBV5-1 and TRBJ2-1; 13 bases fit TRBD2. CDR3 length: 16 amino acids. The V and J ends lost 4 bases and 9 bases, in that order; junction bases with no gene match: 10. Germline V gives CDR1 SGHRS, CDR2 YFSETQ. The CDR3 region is CASSPRTSGRSLEQFF. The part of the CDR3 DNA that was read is TGCGCCAGCAGCCCCCGGACTAGCGGGAGATCTCTTGAG. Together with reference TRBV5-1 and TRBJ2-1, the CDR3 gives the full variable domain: KAGVTQTPRYLIKTRGQQVTLSCSPISGHRSVSWYQQTPGQGLQFLFEYFSETQRNKGNFPGRFSGRQFSNSRSEMNVSTLELGDSALYLCASSPRTSGRSLEQFFGPGTRLTVL.

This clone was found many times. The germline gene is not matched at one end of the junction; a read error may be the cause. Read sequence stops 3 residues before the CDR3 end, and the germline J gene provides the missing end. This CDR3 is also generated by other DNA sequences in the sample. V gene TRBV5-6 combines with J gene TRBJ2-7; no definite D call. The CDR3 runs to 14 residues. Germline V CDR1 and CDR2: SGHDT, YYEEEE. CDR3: CASSLGTDSYEQYF. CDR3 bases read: TGTGCCAGCAGTTTGGGTACAGATTCCTACGAG. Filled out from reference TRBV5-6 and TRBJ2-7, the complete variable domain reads DAGVTQSPTHLIKTRGQQVTLRCSPKSGHDTVSWYQQALGQGPQFIFQYYEEEERQRGNFPDRFSGHQFPNYSSELNVNALLLGDSALYLCASSLGTDSYEQYFGPGTRLTVT.

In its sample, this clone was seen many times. The CDR3 bases that were read are TGTGCCAGCTCACCAACGCAGAGAACCGATACG. Protein: CASSPTQRTDT. The entire CDR3 protein reads CASSPTQRTDTQYF. This chain uses TRBV18 with TRBJ2-3; no definite D call. The read ends 3 residues shy of where the CDR3 ends; the end is completed using the germline J gene. CDR3 length: 14 residues. Germline lookup yields CDR1 KGHSH and CDR2 LQKENI. Trimming took off 2 bases at V and 6 bases at J, with 12 bases between the two ends.

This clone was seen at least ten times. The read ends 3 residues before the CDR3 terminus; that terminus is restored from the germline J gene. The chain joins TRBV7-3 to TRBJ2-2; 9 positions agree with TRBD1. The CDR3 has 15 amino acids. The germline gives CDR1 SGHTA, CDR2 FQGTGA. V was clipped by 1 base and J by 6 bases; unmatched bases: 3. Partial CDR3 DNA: TGTGCCAGCAGCTTAAAGGGACAGGGAGCCGGGGAG. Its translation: CASSLKGQGAGE. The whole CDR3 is CASSLKGQGAGELFF. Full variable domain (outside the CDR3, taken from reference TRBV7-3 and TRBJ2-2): GAGVSQTPSNKVTEKGKYVELRCDPISGHTALYWYRQSLGQGPEFLIYFQGTGAADDSGLPNDRFFAVRPEGSVSTLKIQRTERGDSAVYLCASSLKGQGAGELFFGEGSRLTVL.

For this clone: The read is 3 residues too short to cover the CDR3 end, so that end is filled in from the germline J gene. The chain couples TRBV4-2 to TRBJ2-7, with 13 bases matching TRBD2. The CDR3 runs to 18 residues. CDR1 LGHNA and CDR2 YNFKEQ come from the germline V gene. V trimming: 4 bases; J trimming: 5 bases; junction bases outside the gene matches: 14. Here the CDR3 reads CASSPLIGTSGTLDEQYF. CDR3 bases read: TGTGCCAGCAGCCCTCTCATCGGGACTAGCGGGACCCTCGACGAG.

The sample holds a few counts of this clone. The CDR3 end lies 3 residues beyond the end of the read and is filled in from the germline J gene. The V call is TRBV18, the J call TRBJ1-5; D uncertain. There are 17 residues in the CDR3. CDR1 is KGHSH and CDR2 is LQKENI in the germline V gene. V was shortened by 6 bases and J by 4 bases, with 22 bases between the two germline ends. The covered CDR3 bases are TGTGCCAGCTCCCCCACAAATTTGAGTGAAGTTAATCAGCCC. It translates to CASSPTNLSEVNQP. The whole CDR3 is CASSPTNLSEVNQPQHF.

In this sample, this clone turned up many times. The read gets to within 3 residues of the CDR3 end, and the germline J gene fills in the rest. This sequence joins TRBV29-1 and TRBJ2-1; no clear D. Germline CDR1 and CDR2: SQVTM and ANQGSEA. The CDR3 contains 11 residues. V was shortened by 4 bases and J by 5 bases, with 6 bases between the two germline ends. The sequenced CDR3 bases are TGCAGCGTTGCACTTAACAATGAG. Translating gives CSVALNNE. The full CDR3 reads CSVALNNEQFF.

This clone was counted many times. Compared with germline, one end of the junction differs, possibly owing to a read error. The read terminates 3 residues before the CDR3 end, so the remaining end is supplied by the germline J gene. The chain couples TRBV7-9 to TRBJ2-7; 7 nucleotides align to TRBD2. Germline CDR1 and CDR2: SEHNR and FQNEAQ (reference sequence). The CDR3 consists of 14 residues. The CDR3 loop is CASSLGLASHEQYF. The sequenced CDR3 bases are TGTGCCAGCAGCTTAGGACTAGCCTCCCACGAG.

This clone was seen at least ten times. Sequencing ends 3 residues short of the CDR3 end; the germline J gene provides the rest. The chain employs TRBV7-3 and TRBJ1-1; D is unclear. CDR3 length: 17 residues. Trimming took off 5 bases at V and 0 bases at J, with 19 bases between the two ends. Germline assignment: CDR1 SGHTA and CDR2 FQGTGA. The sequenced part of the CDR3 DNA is TGTGCCAGCAGCCACCAACTTCGCGGATTATTGAACACTGAA. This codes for CASSHQLRGLLNTE. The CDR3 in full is CASSHQLRGLLNTEAFF. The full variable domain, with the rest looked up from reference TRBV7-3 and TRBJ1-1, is GAGVSQTPSNKVTEKGKYVELRCDPISGHTALYWYRQSLGQGPEFLIYFQGTGAADDSGLPNDRFFAVRPEGSVSTLKIQRTERGDSAVYLCASSHQLRGLLNTEAFFGQGTRLTVV.

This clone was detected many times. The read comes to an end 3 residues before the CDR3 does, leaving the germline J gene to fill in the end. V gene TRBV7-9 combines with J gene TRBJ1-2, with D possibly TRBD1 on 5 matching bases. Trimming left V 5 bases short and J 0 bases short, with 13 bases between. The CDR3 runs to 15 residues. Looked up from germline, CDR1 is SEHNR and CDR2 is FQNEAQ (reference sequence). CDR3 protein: CASSQTERPNYGYTF. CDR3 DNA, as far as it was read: TGTGCCAGCAGCCAGACAGAGAGGCCTAACTATGGC.

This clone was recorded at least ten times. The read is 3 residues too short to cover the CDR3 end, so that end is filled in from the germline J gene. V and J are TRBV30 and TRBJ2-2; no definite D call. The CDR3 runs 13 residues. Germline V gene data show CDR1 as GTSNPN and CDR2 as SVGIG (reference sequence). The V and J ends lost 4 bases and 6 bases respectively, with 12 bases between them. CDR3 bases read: TGTGCCTGGACCCCGACACACTCCGGGGAG. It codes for CAWTPTHSGE. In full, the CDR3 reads CAWTPTHSGELFF.

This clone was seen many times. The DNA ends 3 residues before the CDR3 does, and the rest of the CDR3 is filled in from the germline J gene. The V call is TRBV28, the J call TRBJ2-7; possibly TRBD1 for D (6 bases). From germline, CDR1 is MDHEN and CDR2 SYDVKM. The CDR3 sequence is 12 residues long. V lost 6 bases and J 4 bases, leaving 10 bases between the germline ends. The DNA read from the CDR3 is TGTGCCAGCAGCCTCGGACAGTACGAG. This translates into CASSLGQYE. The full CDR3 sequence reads CASSLGQYEQYF. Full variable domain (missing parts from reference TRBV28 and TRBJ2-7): DVKVTQSSRYLVKRTGEKVFLECVQDMDHENMFWYRQDPGLGLRLIYFSYDVKMKEKGDIPEGYSVSREKKERFSLILESASTNQTSMYLCASSLGQYEQYFGPGTRLTVT.

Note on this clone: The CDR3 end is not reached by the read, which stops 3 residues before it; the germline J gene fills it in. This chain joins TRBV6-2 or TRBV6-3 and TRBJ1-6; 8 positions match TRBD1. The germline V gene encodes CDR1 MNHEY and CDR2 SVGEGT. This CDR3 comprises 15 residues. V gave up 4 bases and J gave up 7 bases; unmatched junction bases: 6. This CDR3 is CASSFGTGGNSPLHF. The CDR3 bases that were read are TGTGCCAGCAGTTTCGGGACAGGCGGAAATTCACCC.

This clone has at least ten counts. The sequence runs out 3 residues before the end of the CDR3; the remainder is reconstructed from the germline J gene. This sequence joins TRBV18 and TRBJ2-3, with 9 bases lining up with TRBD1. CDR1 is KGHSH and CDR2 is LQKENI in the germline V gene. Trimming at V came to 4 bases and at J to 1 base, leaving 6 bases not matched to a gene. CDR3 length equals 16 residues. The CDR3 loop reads CASSQDRGAGTDTQYF. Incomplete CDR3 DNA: TGTGCCAGCTCACAGGACAGGGGCGCAGGCACAGATACG.

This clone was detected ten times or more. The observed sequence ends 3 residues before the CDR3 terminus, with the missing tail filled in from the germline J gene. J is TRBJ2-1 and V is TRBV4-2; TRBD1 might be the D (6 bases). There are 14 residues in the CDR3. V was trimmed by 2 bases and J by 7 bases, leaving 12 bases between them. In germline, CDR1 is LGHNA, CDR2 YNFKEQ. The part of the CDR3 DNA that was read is TGTGCCAGCAGCCAAACGGCAAGGGGGAATGAG. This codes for CASSQTARGNE. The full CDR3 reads CASSQTARGNEQFF.

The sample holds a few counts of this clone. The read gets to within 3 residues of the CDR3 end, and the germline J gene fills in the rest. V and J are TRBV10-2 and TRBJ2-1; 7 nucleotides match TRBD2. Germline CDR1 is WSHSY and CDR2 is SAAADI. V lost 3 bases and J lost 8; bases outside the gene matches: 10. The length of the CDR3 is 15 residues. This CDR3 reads CASSEEGRTRYEQFF. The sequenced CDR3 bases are TGCGCCAGCAGTGAAGAAGGGCGGACTAGATATGAG.

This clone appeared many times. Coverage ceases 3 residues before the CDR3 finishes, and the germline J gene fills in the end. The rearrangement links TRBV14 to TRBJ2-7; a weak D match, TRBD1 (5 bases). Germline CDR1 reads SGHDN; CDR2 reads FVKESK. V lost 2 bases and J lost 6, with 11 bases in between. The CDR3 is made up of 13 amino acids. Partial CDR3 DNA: TGTGCCAGCAGCCAACTCAGGGATCTCGAG. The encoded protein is CASSQLRDLE. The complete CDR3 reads CASSQLRDLEQYF.

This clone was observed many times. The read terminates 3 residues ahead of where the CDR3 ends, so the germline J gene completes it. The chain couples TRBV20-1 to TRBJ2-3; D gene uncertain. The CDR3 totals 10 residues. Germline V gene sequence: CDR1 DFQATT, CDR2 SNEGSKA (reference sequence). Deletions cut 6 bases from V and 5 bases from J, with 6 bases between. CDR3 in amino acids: CSALRDTQYF. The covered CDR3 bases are TGCAGTGCCCTACGAGATACG.

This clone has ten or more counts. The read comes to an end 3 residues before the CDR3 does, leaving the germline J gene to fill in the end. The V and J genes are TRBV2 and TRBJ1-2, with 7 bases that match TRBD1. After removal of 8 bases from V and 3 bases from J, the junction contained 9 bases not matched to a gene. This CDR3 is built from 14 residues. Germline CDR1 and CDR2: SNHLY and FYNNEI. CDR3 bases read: TGTGCCAGCGGGGACAGTTACAAAGACTATGGC. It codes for CASGDSYKDYG. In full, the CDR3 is CASGDSYKDYGYTF.

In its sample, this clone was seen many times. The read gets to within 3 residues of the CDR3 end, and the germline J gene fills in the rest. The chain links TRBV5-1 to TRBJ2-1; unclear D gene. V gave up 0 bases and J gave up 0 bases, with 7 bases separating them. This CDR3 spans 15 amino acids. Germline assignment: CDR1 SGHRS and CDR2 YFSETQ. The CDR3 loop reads CASSLGVASYNEQFF. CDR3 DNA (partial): TGCGCCAGCAGCTTGGGAGTAGCCTCCTACAATGAG.

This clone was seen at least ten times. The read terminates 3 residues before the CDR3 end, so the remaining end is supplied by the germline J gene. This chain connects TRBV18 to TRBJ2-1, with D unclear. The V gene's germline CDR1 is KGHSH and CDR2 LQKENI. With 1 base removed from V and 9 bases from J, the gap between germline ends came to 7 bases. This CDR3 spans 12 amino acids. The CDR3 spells CASSPQATEQFF. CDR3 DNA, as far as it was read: TGTGCCAGCTCACCACAAGCCACTGAG.

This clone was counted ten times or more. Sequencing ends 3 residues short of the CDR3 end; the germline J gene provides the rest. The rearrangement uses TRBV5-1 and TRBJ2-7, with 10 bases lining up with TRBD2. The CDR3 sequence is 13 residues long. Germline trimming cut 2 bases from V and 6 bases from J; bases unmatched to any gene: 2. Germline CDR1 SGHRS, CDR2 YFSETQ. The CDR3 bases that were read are TGCGCCAGCAGCTTTAGCGGGAGGTCCGAG. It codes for CASSFSGRSE. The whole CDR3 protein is CASSFSGRSEQYF.

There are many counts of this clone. The CDR3: CASSEYDRPSYGYTF. Partial CDR3 DNA: TGTGCCAGCAGTGAATACGACAGGCCCAGCTATGGC. V usage is TRBV6-1 and J usage is TRBJ1-2; D is perhaps TRBD1 (6 bases). The missing CDR3 end, 3 residues past where the read stops, is filled in from the germline J gene. The CDR3 covers 15 residues. The germline V gene has CDR1 MNHNS and CDR2 SASEGT. Trimming pared 2 bases from V and 4 bases from J, leaving 14 bases between.

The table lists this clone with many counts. CDR3 bases read: TGTGCCTGGAGGACGGGGACAGCAAATCAGCCC. Its protein product is CAWRTGTANQP. The whole CDR3 protein reads CAWRTGTANQPQHF. This chain uses TRBV30 with TRBJ1-5; 7 bases fit TRBD1. The sequence runs out 3 residues before the end of the CDR3; the remainder is reconstructed from the germline J gene. V dropped 3 bases and J dropped 4; count of bases not matched to a gene: 6. The germline V gene encodes CDR1 GTSNPN and CDR2 SVGIG (reference sequence). This CDR3 comprises 14 residues.

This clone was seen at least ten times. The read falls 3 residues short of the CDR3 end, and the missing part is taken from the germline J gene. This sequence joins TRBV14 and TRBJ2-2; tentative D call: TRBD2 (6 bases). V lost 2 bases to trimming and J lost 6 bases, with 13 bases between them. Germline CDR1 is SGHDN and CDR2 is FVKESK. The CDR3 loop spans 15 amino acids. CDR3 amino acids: CASSQSPWGAGELFF. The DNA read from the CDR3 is TGTGCCAGCAGCCAATCACCTTGGGGGGCCGGGGAG.